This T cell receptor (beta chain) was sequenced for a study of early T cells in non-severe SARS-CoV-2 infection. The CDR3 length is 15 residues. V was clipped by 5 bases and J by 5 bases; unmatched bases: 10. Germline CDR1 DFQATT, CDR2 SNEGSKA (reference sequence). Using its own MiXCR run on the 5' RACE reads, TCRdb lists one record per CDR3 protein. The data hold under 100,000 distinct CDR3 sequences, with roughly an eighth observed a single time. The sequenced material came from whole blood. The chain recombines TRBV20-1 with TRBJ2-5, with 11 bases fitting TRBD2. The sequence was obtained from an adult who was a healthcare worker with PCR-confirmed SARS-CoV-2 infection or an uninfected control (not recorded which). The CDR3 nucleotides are TGCAGTGCTTCCTTAGCGGGGGGGCCCGGGGAGACCCAGTACTTC. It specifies CSASLAGGPGETQYF.